These 27 T cell receptor beta chains share one sample of origin, sequenced in a study of CD8 T cells in cerebrospinal fluid in Alzheimer's disease (dated by TCRdb to 2019 to 2021). The library was prepared using 10x single-cell sequencing. The sequencing machine was a NextSeq 550. After TCRdb reprocessed the reads, each CDR3 protein sequence was kept as one row, without DNA. The sample's table lists a count of 1,300 to 1,500 distinct CDR3 sequences. About 6% of the sample is taken by the ten largest. Sequencing was performed on cerebrospinal fluid. These receptor sequences come from a human donor with Alzheimer's disease.

This clonotype counts as medium-sized by frequency. The chain recombines TRBV20-1 with TRBJ2-7; checking the TCRdb D call of TRBD1 is not possible without DNA. The CDR3 is 11 residues long. The V gene's germline CDR1 is DFQATT and CDR2 SNEGSKA (reference sequence). CDR3: CSAREQGGQYF.

V and J are TRBV6-4 and TRBJ1-1; TCRdb gives TRBD1 as the D gene, but with no DNA this cannot be confirmed. This CDR3 has 14 residues. Germline CDR1 reads MRHNA; CDR2 reads SNTAGT. CDR3 loop: CASSPSQGNTEAFF.

This clonotype ranks as large (0.1 to 1%) in terms of frequency. V usage is TRBV28 and J usage is TRBJ2-1; the TCRdb D gene call, TRBD2, has no DNA to confirm it. CDR1 MDHEN and CDR2 SYDVKM come from the germline V gene. The length of the CDR3 is 16 residues. CDR3 amino acids: CASSPSGRASVDEQFF.

This clonotype registers medium-sized (0.01 to 0.1%) by frequency. The rearrangement uses TRBV2 and TRBJ2-6; there is no DNA to check the TCRdb D call of TRBD1. From germline, CDR1 is SNHLY and CDR2 FYNNEI. This CDR3 has 12 amino acids. Here the CDR3 reads CASSRDGNVLTF.

The chain combines TRBV11-2 with TRBJ2-3; no DNA is available, so the TRBD1 call from TCRdb remains unchecked. Germline-derived CDR1 and CDR2 are SGHAT and FQNNGV. CDR3 length: 16 residues. The CDR3 region is CASSLGGQGARDTQYF.

Judged by frequency, this clonotype is medium-sized. The chain recombines TRBV7-9 with TRBJ1-4; as DNA is missing, the TRBD1 call by TCRdb cannot be tested. The CDR3 totals 16 residues. Germline V gene sequence: CDR1 SEHNR, CDR2 FQNEAQ (reference sequence). This CDR3 reads CASSPGPGRLGEKLFF.

This clonotype ranks as medium-sized in terms of frequency. This chain connects TRBV18 to TRBJ2-7. The germline CDR1 and CDR2 sequences are KGHSH and LQKENI. There are 14 residues in the CDR3. The CDR3 loop reads CASSPMDGPYEQYF.

By frequency, this clonotype registers medium-sized (0.01 to 0.1%). The chain uses TRBV15 and TRBJ2-3; TCRdb's D gene call, TRBD1, goes unchecked for lack of DNA. Per germline, CDR1 LNHNV and CDR2 YYDKDF (reference sequence). The CDR3 length is 18 residues. This CDR3 reads CATSWESGTGVHADTQYF.

This clonotype shows up as large by frequency. The J gene is TRBJ2-1, the V gene TRBV7-3; there is no DNA to check the TCRdb D call of TRBD1. The CDR3 is 14 residues long. Looked up from germline, CDR1 is SGHTA and CDR2 is FQGTGA. CDR3 region: CASSQTGGNNEQFF.

The chain recombines TRBV7-6 with TRBJ1-1. The germline CDR1 and CDR2 sequences are SGHVS and FNYEAQ. The CDR3 extends over 13 amino acids. CDR3 sequence: CASSSTASSEAFF.

This clonotype is deemed medium-sized (0.01 to 0.1%) by its frequency. The CDR3 spells CASSWGGDSTEAFF. The chain joins TRBV5-6 to TRBJ1-1. CDR1 is SGHDT and CDR2 is YYEEEE in the germline V gene. The CDR3 totals 14 residues.

This clonotype is medium-sized (0.01 to 0.1%) by frequency. V is TRBV5-1 and J is TRBJ2-7; lacking DNA, the TRBD2 call made by TCRdb goes unchecked. CDR3 length: 14 amino acids. Germline CDR1 reads SGHRS; CDR2 reads YFSETQ. The CDR3 region is CASSVGLVIYEQYF.

The chain joins TRBV5-4 to TRBJ2-5; TCRdb's D call of TRBD1 is untestable without DNA. The CDR3 is 13 residues long. Germline V gene lookup returns CDR1 SGHNT and CDR2 YYREEE (reference sequence). This CDR3 reads CASSLPRLETQYF.

This clonotype registers large (0.1 to 1%) by frequency. The J gene is TRBJ1-2, the V gene TRBV7-9; TCRdb calls TRBD1, which cannot be checked without DNA. This CDR3 spans 15 amino acids. Germline V gene lookup returns CDR1 SEHNR and CDR2 FQNEAQ (reference sequence). The CDR3: CASSPGTGGSYGYTF.

The rearrangement links TRBV7-2 to TRBJ2-7; TCRdb names TRBD2, which stays unverified in the absence of DNA. Germline V gene data show CDR1 as SGHTA and CDR2 as FQGNSA. This CDR3 is 14 amino acids long. Here the CDR3 reads CASSSTSGGYEQYF.

The V call is TRBV19, the J call TRBJ2-5; TCRdb designates TRBD2, a call that cannot be tested without DNA. The length of the CDR3 is 14 residues. Germline CDR1 reads LNHDA; CDR2 reads SQIVND (reference sequence). CDR3 sequence reads: CASTSMAGGETQYF.

This clonotype is identified as medium-sized from frequency. The CDR3 protein is CSASGTSGSSETQYF. This chain uses TRBV20-1 with TRBJ2-5; as DNA is missing, the TRBD2 call by TCRdb cannot be tested. Germline V gene data show CDR1 as DFQATT and CDR2 as SNEGSKA (reference sequence). This CDR3 spans 15 amino acids.

This sequence joins TRBV10-3 and TRBJ1-4. The CDR3 is made up of 14 amino acids. CDR1 is ENHRY and CDR2 is SYGVKD in the germline V gene. The CDR3 is CAISERQGGEKLFF.

This clonotype is large by frequency. The chain recombines TRBV7-9 with TRBJ2-3. Germline-derived CDR1 and CDR2 are SEHNR and FQNEAQ (reference sequence). This CDR3 contains 16 residues. CDR3 amino acids: CASSWIDSSSTDTQYF.

This clonotype is identified as medium-sized from frequency. This chain joins TRBV9 and TRBJ2-7; TCRdb proposes TRBD1, but this gene call is untestable without DNA. There are 14 residues in the CDR3. Germline assignment: CDR1 SGDLS and CDR2 YYNGEE. CDR3 loop: CASSFGTAAYEQYF. Full variable domain (rest looked up from reference TRBV9 and TRBJ2-7): DSGVTQTPKHLITATGQRVTLRCSPRSGDLSVYWYQQSLDQGLQFLIQYYNGEERAKGNILERFSAQQFPDLHSELNLSSLELGDSALYFCASSFGTAAYEQYFGPGTRLTVT.

This clonotype ranks as medium-sized in terms of frequency. The genes are TRBV3-1 and TRBJ1-2; the D call from TCRdb, TRBD1, cannot be confirmed without DNA. Germline values: CDR1 LGHDT, CDR2 YNNKEL (reference sequence). CDR3 length: 16 amino acids. Here the CDR3 reads CASSQDPGRVNYGYTF.

V is TRBV5-4 and J is TRBJ1-2; TCRdb names TRBD1, which stays unverified in the absence of DNA. CDR1 is SGHNT, CDR2 YYREEE, per germline (reference sequence). This CDR3 is 14 amino acids long. CDR3 protein: CASSGGQGESGYTF.

In terms of frequency, this clonotype is medium-sized. This rearrangement joins TRBV20-1 to TRBJ2-5; the D call of TRBD1 rests on TCRdb alone, since no DNA is present to check it. The CDR3 spans 14 residues. Germline CDR1 reads DFQATT; CDR2 reads SNEGSKA (reference sequence). The CDR3 here is CSARQPGSQETQYF.

This clonotype is labeled medium-sized (0.01 to 0.1%) based on frequency. V and J are TRBV2 and TRBJ2-1. The CDR3 totals 13 residues. Per germline, CDR1 SNHLY and CDR2 FYNNEI. The CDR3 spells CASESVFYNEQFF.

CDR3 amino acids: CASSVLGASTDTQYF. This chain links TRBV9 with TRBJ2-3. Germline assignment: CDR1 SGDLS and CDR2 YYNGEE. CDR3 length: 15 amino acids.

J is TRBJ1-1 and V is TRBV19; TCRdb designates TRBD1, a call that cannot be tested without DNA. The CDR3 spans 13 residues. The germline gives CDR1 LNHDA, CDR2 SQIVND (reference sequence). CDR3 residues: CASSISRDTEAFF.

This clonotype counts as medium-sized by frequency. The CDR3 loop is CASSHWEGGGYEQYF. The V call is TRBV3-1, the J call TRBJ2-7; with no DNA, the TCRdb D assignment of TRBD2 cannot be verified. The CDR3 runs to 15 residues. Germline V CDR1 and CDR2: LGHDT, YNNKEL (reference sequence).